Listed below are T cell receptor beta chains from one sample, sequenced in a study of T cell responses to AZD1222 COVID-19 vaccine. The table came from immunoSEQ multiplex PCR; TCRdb's copy has only in-frame clones and leaves some out. Of roughly 180,000 clones in the sample, around 90% were seen once. The sequences come from peripheral blood, collected 28 days after the second AZD1222 dose. The receptors here all came from an adult who received the AZD1222 COVID-19 vaccine. Each CDR3 is given with its conserved first and last residue. Each record gives: D gene, V gene, J gene, clone size, CDR3 protein, CDR3 DNA. The D gene is left open where the match is weak. Expanded clones get a size class; other rows say once, few or many, or leave the size out.

.	TRBV5-6	TRBJ2-7	.	CASSSDPGSSYEQYF	TGTGCCAGCAGCTCCGACCCGGGTAGTTCCTACGAGCAGTACTTC
TRBD1	TRBV9	TRBJ1-1	.	CASSSDRGNTEAFF	TGTGCCAGCAGTTCGGACAGGGGGAACACTGAAGCTTTCTTT
.	TRBV6-5	TRBJ2-5	.	CASRQSTVETQYF	TGTGCCAGCAGACAATCGACAGTCGAGACCCAGTACTTC
.	TRBV7-2	TRBJ1-2	.	CASSLGMGYGYTF	TGTGCCAGCAGCTTAGGTATGGGCTATGGCTACACCTTC
.	TRBV6-2/TRBV6-3	TRBJ2-2	few	CASSNGGELFF	TGTGCCAGCAGTAATGGCGGGGAGCTGTTTTTT
.	TRBV3-1/TRBV3-2	TRBJ2-2	.	CASSQDPRGVDTGELFF	TGTGCCAGCAGCCAAGATCCCAGGGGTGTGGACACCGGGGAGCTGTTTTTT
TRBD2	TRBV7-3	TRBJ2-1	.	CASSLRLAGASGSYNEQFF	TGTGCCAGCAGCTTACGACTAGCGGGGGCATCAGGGTCTTACAATGAGCAGTTCTTC
TRBD1	TRBV4-3	TRBJ1-2	.	CASSHPLQGANGYTF	TGCGCCAGCAGCCACCCATTACAGGGGGCGAATGGCTACACCTTC
TRBD1	TRBV3-1/TRBV3-2	TRBJ1-2	once	CASSHRGLGTF	TGTGCCAGCAGCCACAGGGGGCTCGGGACCTTC
.	TRBV6-5	TRBJ1-2	.	CASSYWKEANYGYTF	TGTGCCAGCAGTTATTGGAAGGAAGCTAACTATGGCTACACCTTC
TRBD2	TRBV3-1/TRBV3-2	TRBJ2-7	once	CASSARTSDEQYF	TGTGCCAGCAGCGCCAGGACTAGTGACGAGCAGTACTTC
.	TRBV14	TRBJ1-5	once	CASSQGNQPQHF	TGTGCCAGCAGCCAAGGCAATCAGCCCCAGCATTTT
.	TRBV10-3	TRBJ2-3	.	CASLNRGEGTDTQYF	TGTGCCAGCCTGAACCGGGGAGAAGGCACAGATACGCAGTATTTT
TRBD2	TRBV27	TRBJ2-3	.	CASSSPGRGAAF	TGTGCCAGCAGTTCCCCCGGGAGGGGGGCGGCCTTT
.	TRBV7-2	TRBJ2-5	.	CASSLGGLSQETQYF	TGTGCCAGCAGCTTAGGGGGACTGAGTCAAGAGACCCAGTACTTC
TRBD1	TRBV7-8	TRBJ1-5	.	CASSFTGGAAGQPQHF	TGTGCCAGCAGCTTTACAGGGGGCGCAGCTGGTCAGCCCCAGCATTTT
.	TRBV6-4	TRBJ2-3	.	CASSLFAAADTQYF	TGTGCCAGCAGTCTCTTTGCTGCCGCAGATACGCAGTATTTT
TRBD1	TRBV5-1	TRBJ2-5	.	CASSIRGQETQYF	TGCGCCAGCAGCATCAGGGGGCAGGAGACCCAGTACTTC
TRBD1	TRBV5-1	TRBJ1-2	.	CASSRDSAYGYTF	TGCGCCAGCAGTCGGGACAGTGCCTATGGCTACACCTTC
TRBD2	TRBV30	TRBJ2-5	.	CAWEGGGTQYF	TGTGCCTGGGAAGGCGGGGGGACCCAGTACTTC
TRBD1	TRBV4-3	TRBJ1-4	.	CASSQPTGVEEKLFF	TGCGCCAGCAGCCAACCGACAGGGGTTGAGGAAAAACTGTTTTTT
.	TRBV12-3/TRBV12-4	TRBJ2-2	.	CASSLKGYGELFF	TGTGCCAGCAGTTTAAAGGGCTACGGGGAGCTGTTTTTT
.	TRBV10-3	TRBJ2-2	few	CAISDRELTGELFF	TGTGCCATCAGTGACAGGGAACTCACCGGGGAGCTGTTTTTT
.	TRBV5-4	TRBJ2-3	.	CASSAAGTDTQYF	TGTGCCAGCAGCGCGGCGGGGACAGATACGCAGTATTTT
TRBD2	TRBV5-1	TRBJ2-4	.	CASSSPGTSDTENIQYF	TGCGCCAGCAGCTCCCCCGGGACTAGCGACACTGAAAACATTCAGTACTTC
TRBD2	TRBV4-3	TRBJ2-3	.	CASSQDGTSAADTQYF	TGCGCCAGCAGCCAAGATGGGACTAGCGCGGCAGATACGCAGTATTTT
TRBD2	TRBV6-5	TRBJ2-7	.	CASSLTSGSSYEQYF	TGTGCCAGCAGCCTGACTAGCGGGAGCTCCTACGAGCAGTACTTC
.	TRBV7-2	TRBJ2-7	.	CASSRNFGTEKYF	TGTGCCAGCAGCCGAAACTTCGGAACAGAGAAGTACTTC